What follows are 28 T cell receptor beta chains derived from one specimen sequenced in a study of regulatory T cells in long-lasting Graves disease. Time point of the sample: newly diagnosed GD, antithyroid drugs for less than 3 months. PBMCs provided the RNA from which the TCR library was made. According to the study, TCR beta libraries were built with iRepertoire HTBI primers and CDR3-region Arm-PCR. MiXCR was run by TCRdb on the multiplex PCR reads, yielding one entry per CDR3 protein. The sample consists of hundreds of thousands of distinct CDR3 sequences, 15% of them appearing once. These data were also filed under a second study, of T cells in Graves' hyperthyroidism and ophthalmopathy.

Material: peripheral blood mononuclear cells (PBMCs), obtained at new diagnosis, from a patient treated with antithyroid drugs. These receptors were taken from a woman aged 35 to 49 with Graves disease.

This clonotype came up a few times. This sequence joins TRBV4-2 and TRBJ2-1; 12 nucleotides agree with TRBD2. Germline trimming cut 3 bases from V and 6 bases from J; bases unmatched to any gene: 6. Germline lookup yields CDR1 LGHNA and CDR2 YNFKEQ. This CDR3 contains 16 residues. The CDR3: CASSQDLAGGLNEQFF. CDR3 in DNA: TGTGCCAGCAGCCAGGATCTAGCGGGAGGGCTCAATGAGCAGTTCTTC.

This clonotype showed up many times. A read error likely explains this, since a far larger clone differs by one base. This rearrangement joins TRBV10-3 to TRBJ2-2, with 8 nucleotides matching TRBD1. Germline V gene data show CDR1 as ENHRY and CDR2 as SYGVKD. The ends lost 8 bases at V and 1 base at J; junction bases unmatched: 0. The CDR3 covers 13 residues. The CDR3 sequence is CAIGQGNTGELFF. CDR3 DNA: TGTGCCATCGGACAGGGGAACACCGGGGAGCTGTTTTTT.

Here the CDR3 reads CSVDKAGYNEQFF. The CDR3 coding sequence is TGCAGCGTTGATAAGGCAGGATACAATGAGCAGTTCTTC. The chain links TRBV29-1 to TRBJ2-5, with no clear D. Judging by the DNA end, TRBJ2-1 fits better; the J call may be wrong. This CDR3 comprises 13 residues. CDR1 and CDR2 (germline): SQVTM, ANQGSEA.

The chain employs TRBV19 and TRBJ2-1; TRBD2 matches at 7 bases. Trimming at V came to 7 bases and at J to 6 bases, leaving 9 bases not matched to a gene. Germline CDR1 reads LNHDA; CDR2 reads SQIVND (reference sequence). The CDR3 is 14 residues long. The CDR3 here is CASTPGLVSNEQFF. CDR3 DNA sequence: TGTGCCAGTACCCCAGGACTAGTCTCCAATGAGCAGTTCTTC.

This clonotype appeared once. The chain links TRBV18 to TRBJ1-4; 10 positions agree with TRBD1. The CDR3 extends over 15 amino acids. The ends lost 0 bases at V and 7 bases at J; junction bases unmatched: 2. In germline, CDR1 is KGHSH, CDR2 LQKENI. CDR3 protein: CASSPPRDRGEKLFF. The DNA for the CDR3 is TGTGCCAGCTCACCACCGAGGGACAGGGGTGAAAAACTGTTTTTT.

The table lists this clonotype with a few counts. Lacking the conserved final phenylalanine or tryptophan, this CDR3 likely reflects a read error. The chain uses TRBV2 and TRBJ2-7, with unresolved D. The CDR3 has 11 residues. Germline loops: CDR1 SNHLY, CDR2 FYNNEI. V was clipped by 6 bases and J by 4 bases, with 7 bases between them. The CDR3 loop is CASSLEYEQYL. For the CDR3, the DNA is TGTGCCAGCAGCCTAGAATACGAGCAGTACCTC.

As to this clonotype: A much larger clone sits a single nucleotide away, making a read error possible. J is TRBJ1-1 and V is TRBV29-1; D perhaps matches TRBD1 (5 bases). The CDR3 totals 13 residues. CDR1 and CDR2 from the germline V gene are SQVTM and ANQGSEA. The CDR3 coding sequence is TGCAGCGTTAAGGGAGGTTTGGACACTGAAGCTTCCTTT. It translates to CSVKGGLDTEASF.

This clonotype was counted at least ten times. The chain employs TRBV7-8 and TRBJ2-3; no reliable D call. The ends were cut back, 2 bases at V and 3 bases at J, with 18 bases in the middle. Germline-derived CDR1 and CDR2 are SGHVS and FQNEAQ. CDR3 length: 17 amino acids. Here the CDR3 DNA reads TGTGCCAGCAGCTTAAGCGTTTCCAGCGTTCGGACAGATACGCAGTATTTT. Encoded protein: CASSLSVSSVRTDTQYF.

This clonotype was picked up many times. The CDR3 DNA reads TGTGCCACCAGTGATTTGCTAGGTGCCGATACGCAGTATTTT. It translates to CATSDLLGADTQYF. This chain connects TRBV24-1 to TRBJ2-3; D ambiguous. The CDR3 is 14 amino acids. V was clipped by 0 bases and J by 6 bases, with 9 bases between them. CDR1 is KGHDR and CDR2 is SFDVKD in the germline V gene.

V and J are TRBV6-2 or TRBV6-3 and TRBJ1-1; the D is unclear. The CDR3 extends over 12 amino acids. Trimming took 2 bases from V and 2 from J, leaving 3 bases between them. Germline CDR1 and CDR2: MNHEY and SVGEGT. This CDR3 reads CASSYPNTEAFF. DNA of the CDR3: TGTGCCAGCAGTTACCCTAACACTGAAGCTTTCTTT.

This clonotype was recorded a few times. The V and J genes are TRBV7-3 and TRBJ1-5, with D possibly matching TRBD1 (6 bases). Trimming cost V 4 bases and J 2 bases, with 12 bases left between them. CDR3 length: 15 residues. Germline V lookup: CDR1 SGHTA, CDR2 FQGTGA. In DNA, the CDR3 is TGTGCCAGCAGCTCCTTTAAGGGGGGCAATCAGCCCCAGCATTTT. It translates to CASSSFKGGNQPQHF.

Comment on this clonotype: One end of the junction fails to match germline, which may point to a read error. This chain connects TRBV13 to TRBJ2-1; D remains ambiguous. This CDR3 is 13 amino acids long. The germline V gene has CDR1 PRHDT and CDR2 FYEKMQ (reference sequence). The CDR3 region is CASSLGTIPEEFF. CDR3 sequence (DNA): TGTGCCAGCAGCTTAGGTACCATCCCTGAGGAGTTCTTC.

In this sample, this clonotype turned up many times. The junction differs from germline at one of its ends, possibly a read error. The chain links TRBV6-2 or TRBV6-3 to TRBJ1-1; a weak D match, TRBD1 (6 bases). Germline CDR1 is MNHEY and CDR2 is SVGEGT. The CDR3 is 13 residues long. The CDR3 sequence: CTSSGTQNTEAFF. The DNA of the CDR3 is TGTACCAGCTCCGGGACACAGAACACTGAAGCTTTCTTT.

The table lists this clonotype with a few counts. This chain uses TRBV7-8 with TRBJ2-5; TRBD2 agrees at 7 bases. With 1 base clipped from V and 5 bases from J, the junction kept 10 bases outside the gene matches. The CDR3 is made up of 16 amino acids. Germline lookup yields CDR1 SGHVS and CDR2 FQNEAQ. The CDR3 nucleotides are TGTGCCAGCAGCTTAGTCAGGGTAGCGGGCCCCGAGACCCAGTACTTC. The encoded protein is CASSLVRVAGPETQYF.

There are many counts of this clonotype. The CDR3 loop reads CASSQELSGLRSTDTQYF. As DNA, the CDR3 is TGTGCCAGCAGCCAAGAATTATCGGGGCTTCGGTCCACAGATACGCAGTATTTT. The chain uses TRBV3-1 and TRBJ2-3; D is perhaps TRBD1 or TRBD2 (5 bases each). V dropped 0 bases and J dropped 2 bases, with 18 bases sitting between them. The germline V gene has CDR1 LGHDT and CDR2 YNNKEL (reference sequence). This CDR3 region has 18 residues.

Concerning this clonotype: This may arise from a read error, as a much more abundant clone is one base away. V is TRBV2 and J is TRBJ2-3, with 7 nucleotides matching TRBD1. There are 15 residues in the CDR3. Per the germline V gene, CDR1 is SNHLY and CDR2 is FYNNEI. CDR3: CAGSEGRQGTDTQYF. The CDR3 coding sequence is TGTGCCGGCAGTGAAGGGAGACAGGGTACAGATACGCAGTATTTT.

The chain employs TRBV27 and TRBJ2-2; 11 bases match TRBD2. The CDR3 length is 15 residues. Per germline, CDR1 MNHEY and CDR2 SMNVEV (reference sequence). V lost 2 bases to trimming and J lost 7 bases; unmatched junction nucleotides: 3. CDR3 nucleotide sequence: TGTGCCAGCAGTTTAGAAGGACTAGCGGGCGGGGAGCTGTTTTTT. Translating it yields CASSLEGLAGGELFF.

This clonotype came up many times. V and J are TRBV2 and TRBJ1-5, with TRBD1 matching 10 bases. CDR3 length: 15 residues. Germline assignment: CDR1 SNHLY and CDR2 FYNNEI. The V and J ends lost 5 bases and 1 base, in that order; junction bases with no gene match: 2. In DNA form, the CDR3 reads TGTGCCAGCAGTCGGGACAGGGGCAGCAATCAGCCCCAGCATTTT. Translating it yields CASSRDRGSNQPQHF. Supplemented by reference TRBV2 and TRBJ1-5, the full variable domain reads EPEVTQTPSHQVTQMGQEVILRCVPISNHLYFYWYRQILGQKVEFLVSFYNNEISEKSEIFDDQFSVERPDGSNFTLKIRSTKLEDSAMYFCASSRDRGSNQPQHFGDGTRLSIL.

The table lists this clonotype with a few counts. The chain joins TRBV4-1 to TRBJ1-4; the D gene is possibly TRBD1 (6 bases). V lost 4 bases and J lost 8, with 14 bases in between. This CDR3 contains 14 residues. Germline V gene data show CDR1 as MGHRA and CDR2 as YSYEKL. As DNA, the CDR3 is TGCGCCAGCAGCCGGGAAGGGGGGGGCGAAAAACTGTTTTTT. It specifies CASSREGGGEKLFF.

This clonotype was found many times. The chain links TRBV27 to TRBJ1-4; 8 positions agree with TRBD1. The trim removed 4 bases at V and 3 bases at J, leaving 4 bases unmatched. The CDR3 sequence is 15 residues long. Germline loops: CDR1 MNHEY, CDR2 SMNVEV (reference sequence). The CDR3 nucleotides are TGTGCCAGCAGTTCATTGGGACAGGCTAATGAAAAACTGTTTTTT. It translates to CASSSLGQANEKLFF.

With respect to this clonotype: A much larger clone lies a single base off, so this may be a read error. CDR3 in DNA: TGTGCCAGCAGCCAGAGCTCAGGGACCCCCTACGATGAGCAGTTCTTC. It yields the protein CASSQSSGTPYDEQFF. This chain links TRBV11-3 with TRBJ2-1, with D possibly being TRBD1 or TRBD2 (5 bases each). The germline V gene encodes CDR1 SGHNT and CDR2 YENEEA. The CDR3 extends over 16 amino acids.

There are a few counts of this clonotype. V usage is TRBV9 and J usage is TRBJ2-5, with D hard to call. Trimming shortened V by 0 bases and J by 2 bases, and 14 bases separated the two germline ends. The CDR3 length is 16 residues. Germline V gene lookup returns CDR1 SGDLS and CDR2 YYNGEE. Here the CDR3 reads CASSVAADQTQETQYF. The CDR3 nucleotides read TGTGCCAGCAGCGTAGCGGCAGACCAAACACAAGAGACCCAGTACTTC.

This clonotype has a count of ten or more. J is TRBJ1-2 and V is TRBV11-2, with a weak D call TRBD1 (6 bases). Germline V gene data show CDR1 as SGHAT and CDR2 as FQNNGV. CDR3 length: 13 residues. Trimming stripped 2 bases from V and 7 bases from J, with 11 bases between. The CDR3: CASSLSGVVGYTF. The CDR3, as DNA: TGTGCCAGCAGCTTATCAGGGGTCGTTGGCTACACCTTC. Full variable domain (rest looked up from reference TRBV11-2 and TRBJ1-2): EAGVAQSPRYKIIEKRQSVAFWCNPISGHATLYWYQQILGQGPKLLIQFQNNGVVDDSQLPKDRFSAERLKGVDSTLKIQPAKLEDSAVYLCASSLSGVVGYTFGSGTRLTVV.

This clonotype was seen a handful of times. J is TRBJ1-2 and V is TRBV5-1; D unclear. Germline V gene lookup returns CDR1 SGHRS and CDR2 YFSETQ. The germline V and J ends were trimmed by 1 base and 8 bases, with 9 bases remaining between them. The CDR3 loop spans 12 amino acids. The DNA for the CDR3 is TGCGCCAGCAGCTTGACCCGGGAGGGCTACACCTTC. It encodes CASSLTREGYTF.

This clonotype was picked up a small number of times. This rearrangement joins TRBV5-6 to TRBJ2-7, with D unresolved. Germline values: CDR1 SGHDT, CDR2 YYEEEE. The CDR3 sequence is 13 residues long. Trimming removed 0 bases at V and 3 bases at J, with 7 bases between. The CDR3, as DNA: TGTGCCAGCAGCTTGGTCACGGACTACGAGCAGTACTTC. It codes for CASSLVTDYEQYF.

In its sample, this clonotype was seen many times. The rearrangement links TRBV28 to TRBJ1-5; D is possibly TRBD1 (6 bases). CDR3 length equals 16 residues. CDR1 and CDR2 (germline): MDHEN, SYDVKM. V shed 6 bases and J shed 3 bases, with 18 bases lying between them. Here the CDR3 reads CASSRGAGGFNQPQHF. As DNA, the CDR3 is TGTGCCAGCAGCCGGGGGGCGGGGGGGTTCAATCAGCCCCAGCATTTT.

This clonotype was seen repeatedly, ten times or more. The chain carries TRBV28 and TRBJ1-5; no definite D call. The germline V and J ends were trimmed by 7 bases and 3 bases, with 16 bases remaining between them. From germline, CDR1 is MDHEN and CDR2 SYDVKM. This CDR3 is built from 15 residues. The DNA for the CDR3 is TGTGCCAGCAATCCGGAAGGGAACGCCAATCAGCCCCAGCATTTT. Translating gives CASNPEGNANQPQHF.

This clonotype was found many times. This chain links TRBV6-5 with TRBJ2-4; tentative D call: TRBD1 (6 bases). Trimming took off 0 bases at V and 3 bases at J, with 9 bases between the two ends. The CDR3 contains 15 residues. CDR1 and CDR2 (germline): MNHEY, SVGAGI. The CDR3: CASSYSTGIKNIQYF. CDR3 DNA sequence: TGTGCCAGCAGTTACTCTACAGGGATCAAAAACATTCAGTACTTC.